This TCR beta chain stems from a study of T cells in Graves' hyperthyroidism and ophthalmopathy. V was pared by 3 bases and J by 3 bases, with 11 bases between. Looked up from germline, CDR1 is KGHSH and CDR2 is LQKENI. This CDR3 is 14 amino acids long. Whole-study findings and limits: Prediction of ophthalmopathy progression came a median around 6.1 months pre-onset.

The table lists this clonotype with a few counts. Its antigen is currently unknown. RNA transcripts yielded amplified TCR beta CDR3 regions. First-round RT-PCR of the TCR CDR3 relied on the HTBI primer set. TCRdb fed the multiplex PCR reads into MiXCR, producing one record per CDR3 protein. The top ten hold around a quarter of the sample, which has 400,000 to 600,000 distinct CDR3 sequences, roughly 20% seen once. This clonotype originated in a young man with Graves' hyperthyroidism. Sequencing input: blood. The V call is TRBV18, the J call TRBJ1-1; D ambiguous. In nucleotides, the CDR3 is TGTGCCAGCTCACCCGACCCCGGGCACACTGAAGCTTTCTTT. This gives the protein CASSPDPGHTEAFF.